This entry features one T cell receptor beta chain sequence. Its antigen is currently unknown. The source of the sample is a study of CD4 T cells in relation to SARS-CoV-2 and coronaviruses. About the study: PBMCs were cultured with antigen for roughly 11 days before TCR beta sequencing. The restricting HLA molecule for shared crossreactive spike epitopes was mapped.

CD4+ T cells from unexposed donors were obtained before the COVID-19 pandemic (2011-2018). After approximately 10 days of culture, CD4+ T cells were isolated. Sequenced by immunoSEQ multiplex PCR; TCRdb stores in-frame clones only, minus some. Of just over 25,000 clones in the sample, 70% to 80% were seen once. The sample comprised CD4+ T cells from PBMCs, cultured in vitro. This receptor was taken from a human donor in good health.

The CDR3 is CASSAGTDGQPQHF. The CDR3, as DNA: TGTGCCAGCAGTGCCGGGACCGATGGACAGCCCCAGCATTTT. This chain uses TRBV9 with TRBJ1-5, with D possibly TRBD1 on 5 matching bases. V was shortened by 5 bases and J by 7 bases, with 16 bases between the two germline ends. Germline CDR1 reads SGDLS; CDR2 reads YYNGEE. The CDR3 length is 14 residues.